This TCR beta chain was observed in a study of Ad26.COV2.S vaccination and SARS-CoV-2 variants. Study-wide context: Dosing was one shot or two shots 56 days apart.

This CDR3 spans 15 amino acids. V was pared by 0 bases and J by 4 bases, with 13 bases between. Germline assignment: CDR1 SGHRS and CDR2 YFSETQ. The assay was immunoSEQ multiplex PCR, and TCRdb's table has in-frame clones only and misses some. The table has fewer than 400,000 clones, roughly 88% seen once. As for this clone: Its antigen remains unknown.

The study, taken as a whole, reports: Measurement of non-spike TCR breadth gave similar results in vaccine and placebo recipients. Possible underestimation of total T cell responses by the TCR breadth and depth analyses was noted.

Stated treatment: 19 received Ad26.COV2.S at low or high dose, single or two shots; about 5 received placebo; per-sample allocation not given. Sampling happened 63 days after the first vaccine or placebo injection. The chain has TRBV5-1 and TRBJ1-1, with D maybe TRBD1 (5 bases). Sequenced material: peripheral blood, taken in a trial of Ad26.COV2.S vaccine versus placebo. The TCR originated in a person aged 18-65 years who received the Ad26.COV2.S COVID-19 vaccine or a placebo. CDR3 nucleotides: TGCGCCAGCAGCTTGGCTGTCGGGGGTGGCACTGAAGCTTTCTTT. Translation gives CASSLAVGGGTEAFF.